These 22 T cell receptor beta chains share one sample of origin, sequenced in a study of cytomegalovirus exposure and HLA in healthy donors. PCR was performed using 60 Vbeta and 13 Jbeta primers. Here immunoSEQ multiplex PCR was the method, and the copy in TCRdb shows in-frame clones only, minus some. The sample lists some 170,000 clones, about 75% occurring once. The sample taken for sequencing was PBMCs. The receptors derive from a man aged 40-55 years in good health and CMV-seropositive.

The chain couples TRBV27 to TRBJ2-5, with D perhaps matching TRBD1 (6 bases). CDR1 is MNHEY and CDR2 is SMNVEV in the germline V gene (reference sequence). This CDR3 has 13 residues. Between the trimmed V and J ends, which lost 5 bases and 4 bases, there was a span of 11 bases. The CDR3 loop reads CASSPDRRETQYF. CDR3 bases: TGTGCCAGCAGTCCGGACAGAAGAGAGACCCAGTACTTC.

The rearrangement links TRBV11-2 to TRBJ2-3, with D maybe TRBD2 (6 bases). The ends were cut back, 0 bases at V and 4 bases at J, with 11 bases in the middle. The germline V gene encodes CDR1 SGHAT and CDR2 FQNNGV. This CDR3 comprises 15 residues. CDR3 coding DNA: TGTGCCAGCAGCTTAGATCAACGGGAGTCAGATACGCAGTATTTT. Translating it yields CASSLDQRESDTQYF.

A few counts support this clone. This chain connects TRBV7-3 to TRBJ2-3; 7 nucleotides agree with TRBD2. V was pared by 2 bases and J by 4 bases, with 6 bases of the junction left unmatched. The CDR3 loop spans 15 amino acids. Germline CDR1 is SGHTA and CDR2 is FQGTGA. The CDR3 DNA follows: TGTGCCAGCAGCTTAGGCGGGAGAGGGGCAGATACGCAGTATTTT. Its protein is CASSLGGRGADTQYF.

This clone occurred once. V gene TRBV28 combines with J gene TRBJ2-3; 11 bases are a match to TRBD2. This CDR3 spans 16 amino acids. Germline V gene lookup returns CDR1 MDHEN and CDR2 SYDVKM. Trimming cost V 7 bases and J 2 bases; bases outside gene matches: 8. CDR3 loop: CASTQTSGSNTDTQYF. The CDR3 bases are TGTGCCAGCACACAAACTAGCGGGAGCAACACAGATACGCAGTATTTT.

This chain links TRBV5-1 with TRBJ2-2; the D gene is possibly TRBD1 (7 bases). The CDR3 is 15 amino acids. V dropped 4 bases and J dropped 3 bases, with 13 bases sitting between them. Germline assignment: CDR1 SGHRS and CDR2 YFSETQ. DNA for the CDR3: TGCGCCAGCAGCCGCGACAGGGAGGACACCGGGGAGCTGTTTTTT. Translation gives CASSRDREDTGELFF.

This chain connects TRBV5-1 to TRBJ2-2; D not resolved. Germline V gene sequence: CDR1 SGHRS, CDR2 YFSETQ. The CDR3 consists of 15 residues. V shed 4 bases and J shed 7 bases, with 17 bases lying between them. CDR3: CASSLPSTSGGELFF. The CDR3 nucleotides read TGCGCCAGCAGCCTACCGTCGACCTCGGGCGGGGAGCTGTTTTTT.

This clone was detected a few times. The chain employs TRBV19 and TRBJ2-3; TRBD2 matches at 7 bases. The J segment lost 6 bases and the V segment lost 3 bases, leaving 9 bases of the junction unmatched. CDR3 size: 15 residues. Germline CDR1 LNHDA, CDR2 SQIVND (reference sequence). The CDR3 DNA reads TGTGCCAGTAGTATTGGGGGGAGGGCCGGGGATACGCAGTATTTT. It codes for CASSIGGRAGDTQYF. The entire variable domain, with the rest obtained from reference TRBV19 and TRBJ2-3, is as follows: DGGITQSPKYLFRKEGQNVTLSCEQNLNHDAMYWYRQDPGQGLRLIYYSQIVNDFQKGDIAEGYSVSREKKESFPLTVTSAQKNPTAFYLCASSIGGRAGDTQYFGPGTRLTVL.

The chain couples TRBV5-1 to TRBJ2-2; 10 positions match TRBD1. Germline assignment: CDR1 SGHRS and CDR2 YFSETQ. The CDR3 totals 16 residues. V lost 4 bases and J lost 3; bases outside the gene matches: 6. CDR3 sequence reads: CASSQTGGADTGELFF. In nucleotides, the CDR3 is TGCGCCAGCAGCCAGACAGGGGGCGCGGACACCGGGGAGCTGTTTTTT.

This chain connects TRBV5-1 to TRBJ2-7; 9 bases match TRBD2. In germline, CDR1 is SGHRS, CDR2 YFSETQ. V lost 0 bases, J lost 7 bases, and 5 bases stayed unmatched. The CDR3 runs 14 residues. The CDR3 DNA follows: TGCGCCAGCAGCTTGGCTAGCGGGGCCGAAGAGCAGTACTTC. As protein: CASSLASGAEEQYF.

The count of this clone is one. The rearrangement uses TRBV11-1 and TRBJ2-3, with D perhaps matching TRBD2 (6 bases). Trimming took off 3 bases at V and 11 bases at J, with 12 bases between the two ends. The V gene's germline CDR1 is SGHAT and CDR2 FQDESV (reference sequence). The CDR3 contains 12 residues. CDR3 sequence reads: CASSFRDSGQYF. CDR3 in DNA: TGTGCCAGCAGCTTCCGGGACTCTGGGCAGTATTTT.

The CDR3 DNA is TGTGCCAGCAGCACCATGGGGGGTACAGATACGCAGTATTTT. Translated, it gives CASSTMGGTDTQYF. The chain combines TRBV5-4 with TRBJ2-3, with a tentative D call TRBD2 (6 bases). CDR1 and CDR2 from the germline V gene are SGHNT and YYREEE (reference sequence). With 4 bases removed from V and 3 bases from J, the gap between germline ends came to 12 bases. The CDR3 totals 14 residues.

This chain joins TRBV9 and TRBJ2-2, with D maybe TRBD2 (5 bases). Germline V gene lookup returns CDR1 SGDLS and CDR2 YYNGEE. This CDR3 is 14 amino acids long. The CDR3 DNA is TGTGCAGACCAGCCGGGGACGAACACCGGGGAGCTGTTTTTT. Amino acid sequence: CADQPGTNTGELFF.

This clone was observed a few times. V gene TRBV5-1 combines with J gene TRBJ2-5; TRBD1 aligns across 7 bases. CDR1 and CDR2 from the germline V gene are SGHRS and YFSETQ. The V segment lost 3 bases and the J segment 1 base; nucleotides outside the gene matches: 3. The CDR3 extends over 14 amino acids. The CDR3 loop is CASSSTGIQETQYF. As DNA, the CDR3 is TGCGCCAGCAGCTCGACAGGGATCCAAGAGACCCAGTACTTC.

V gene TRBV6-4 combines with J gene TRBJ2-1; 9 bases are shared with TRBD2. The germline V gene encodes CDR1 MRHNA and CDR2 SNTAGT. The CDR3 is made up of 15 amino acids. V lost 6 bases to trimming and J lost 1 base; unmatched junction nucleotides: 4. The CDR3 sequence is CASSRGLASYNEQFF. In nucleotides, the CDR3 is TGTGCCAGCAGCCGCGGACTAGCGTCCTACAATGAGCAGTTCTTC.

The V call is TRBV9, the J call TRBJ2-1, with 9 bases identical to TRBD2. CDR1 is SGDLS, CDR2 YYNGEE, per germline. The ends lost 0 bases at V and 3 bases at J; junction bases unmatched: 10. The CDR3 runs to 18 residues. CDR3 nucleotides: TGTGCCAGCAGCGTAGGGGCTAGCGGGAATAGGATCTACAATGAGCAGTTCTTC. Its protein product is CASSVGASGNRIYNEQFF.

The J gene is TRBJ2-5, the V gene TRBV9; no clear D. In germline, CDR1 is SGDLS, CDR2 YYNGEE. The V and J ends lost 0 bases and 4 bases respectively, with 10 bases between them. The CDR3 sequence is 14 residues long. CDR3 residues: CASSVGLLRETQYF. DNA of the CDR3: TGTGCCAGCAGCGTAGGACTGTTGAGAGAGACCCAGTACTTC.

The CDR3 sequence is CASSVNQDRGYTF. DNA of the CDR3: TGTGCCAGCAGCGTCAACCAGGATCGGGGCTACACCTTC. The chain uses TRBV9 and TRBJ1-2, with D unresolved. Germline V gives CDR1 SGDLS, CDR2 YYNGEE. With 2 bases removed from V and 8 bases from J, the gap between germline ends came to 13 bases. The CDR3 sequence is 13 residues long. Using reference TRBV9 and TRBJ1-2 for the parts outside the CDR3, the full variable domain is DSGVTQTPKHLITATGQRVTLRCSPRSGDLSVYWYQQSLDQGLQFLIQYYNGEERAKGNILERFSAQQFPDLHSELNLSSLELGDSALYFCASSVNQDRGYTFGSGTRLTVV.

V usage is TRBV28 and J usage is TRBJ2-2; TRBD1 might be the D (5 bases). The CDR3 extends over 13 amino acids. The germline V gene encodes CDR1 MDHEN and CDR2 SYDVKM. The ends were cut back, 2 bases at V and 6 bases at J, with 7 bases in the middle. The CDR3 region is CASSLVGPGELFF. The CDR3 DNA reads as TGTGCCAGCAGTTTAGTGGGGCCCGGGGAGCTGTTTTTT.

This chain links TRBV27 with TRBJ2-7; D is unclear. CDR1 is MNHEY and CDR2 is SMNVEV in the germline V gene (reference sequence). V was cut by 3 bases and J by 3 bases, with 9 bases left in between. The CDR3 has 13 amino acids. CDR3 loop: CASSFLESYEQYF. The CDR3 nucleotides are TGTGCCAGCAGTTTTCTAGAAAGCTACGAGCAGTACTTC.

The V call is TRBV27, the J call TRBJ2-2, with 8 bases matching TRBD2. The germline gives CDR1 MNHEY, CDR2 SMNVEV (reference sequence). The CDR3 consists of 15 residues. The V and J ends lost 4 bases and 3 bases, in that order; junction bases with no gene match: 4. The CDR3 loop is CASSSSGSDTGELFF. DNA for the CDR3: TGTGCCAGCAGTTCCAGCGGGAGCGACACCGGGGAGCTGTTTTTT.

The chain combines TRBV18 with TRBJ2-7, with TRBD1 matching 7 bases. Trimming at V came to 5 bases and at J to 5 bases, leaving 3 bases not matched to a gene. From germline, CDR1 is KGHSH and CDR2 LQKENI. This CDR3 region has 12 residues. CDR3 bases: TGTGCCAGCTCAAAGGACAGGAACGAGCAGTACTTC. As protein: CASSKDRNEQYF.

The chain uses TRBV6-5 and TRBJ2-3; D gene uncertain. Germline CDR1 reads MNHEY; CDR2 reads SVGAGI. This CDR3 contains 12 residues. V dropped 6 bases and J dropped 2 bases, with 6 bases sitting between them. For the CDR3, the DNA is TGTGCCAGCAGAGCGTCCACAGATACGCAGTATTTT. It encodes CASRASTDTQYF.